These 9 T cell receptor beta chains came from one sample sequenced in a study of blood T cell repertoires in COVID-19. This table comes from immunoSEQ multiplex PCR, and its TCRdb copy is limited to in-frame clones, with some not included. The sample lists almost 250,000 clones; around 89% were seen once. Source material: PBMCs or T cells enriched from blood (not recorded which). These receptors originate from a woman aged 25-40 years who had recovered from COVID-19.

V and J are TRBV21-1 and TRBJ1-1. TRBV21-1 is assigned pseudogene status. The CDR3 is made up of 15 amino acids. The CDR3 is CASSQVRPGGPEAFF. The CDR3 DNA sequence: TGTGCCAGCAGCCAAGTCAGACCGGGGGGTCCTGAAGCTTTCTTT.

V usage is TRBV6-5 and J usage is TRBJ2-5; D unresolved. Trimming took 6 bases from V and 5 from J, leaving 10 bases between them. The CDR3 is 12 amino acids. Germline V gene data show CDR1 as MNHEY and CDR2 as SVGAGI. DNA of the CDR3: TGTGCCAGCAGCCGCGGCTGGGAGACCCAGTACTTC. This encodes CASSRGWETQYF.

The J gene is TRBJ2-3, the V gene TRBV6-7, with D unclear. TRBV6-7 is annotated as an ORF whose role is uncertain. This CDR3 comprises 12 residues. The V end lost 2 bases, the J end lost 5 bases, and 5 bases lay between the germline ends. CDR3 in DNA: TGTGCCAGCAGTTACCCGTTAGATACGCAGTATTTT. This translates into CASSYPLDTQYF.

CDR3 residues: CASSIGTGGAEEQYF. The DNA for the CDR3 is TGTGCCAGCAGCATCGGGACAGGGGGCGCGGAAGAGCAGTACTTC. This rearrangement joins TRBV7-9 to TRBJ2-7; 12 bases match TRBD1. The CDR3 is made up of 15 amino acids. With 5 bases clipped from V and 7 bases from J, the junction kept 9 bases outside the gene matches. Germline V gene sequence: CDR1 SEHNR, CDR2 FQNEAQ (reference sequence). Using reference TRBV7-9 and TRBJ2-7 for the parts outside the CDR3, the full variable domain is DTGVSQNPRHKITKRGQNVTFRCDPISEHNRLYWYRQTLGQGPEFLTYFQNEAQLEKSRLLSDRFSAERPKGSFSTLEIQRTEQGDSAMYLCASSIGTGGAEEQYFGPGTRLTVT.

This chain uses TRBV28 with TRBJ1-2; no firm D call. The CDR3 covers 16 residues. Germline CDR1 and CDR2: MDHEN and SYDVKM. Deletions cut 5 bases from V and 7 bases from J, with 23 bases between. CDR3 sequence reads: CASSPSFDPPSLGYTF. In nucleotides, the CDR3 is TGTGCCAGCAGTCCCTCTTTTGATCCACCTAGTCTTGGCTACACCTTC.

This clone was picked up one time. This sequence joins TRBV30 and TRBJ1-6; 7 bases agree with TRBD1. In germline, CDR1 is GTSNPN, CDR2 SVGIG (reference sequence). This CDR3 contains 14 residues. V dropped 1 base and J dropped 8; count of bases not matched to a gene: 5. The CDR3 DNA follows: TGTGCCTGGAGTGCGACAGGGCATGATTCACCCCTCCACTTT. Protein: CAWSATGHDSPLHF.

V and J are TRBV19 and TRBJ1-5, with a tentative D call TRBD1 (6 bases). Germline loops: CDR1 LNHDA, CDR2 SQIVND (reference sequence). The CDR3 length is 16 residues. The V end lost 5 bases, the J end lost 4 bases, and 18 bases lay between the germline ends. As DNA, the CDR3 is TGTGCCAGTAGTCTCCGACCGACAGGTGGGAATCAGCCCCAGCATTTT. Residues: CASSLRPTGGNQPQHF.

The CDR3 region is CASSLGAGGGNTEAFF. The CDR3 DNA is TGTGCCAGCAGCTTAGGAGCGGGGGGAGGGAACACTGAAGCTTTCTTT. V usage is TRBV7-9 and J usage is TRBJ1-1; a possible D gene is TRBD1 (5 bases). Trimming left V 1 base short and J 1 base short, with 13 bases between. The germline V gene encodes CDR1 SEHNR and CDR2 FQNEAQ (reference sequence). The CDR3 runs 16 residues.

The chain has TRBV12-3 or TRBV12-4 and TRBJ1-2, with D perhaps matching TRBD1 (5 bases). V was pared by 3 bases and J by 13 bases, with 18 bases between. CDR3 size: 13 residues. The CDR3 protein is CASSLNQGWYGTF. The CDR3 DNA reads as TGTGCCAGCAGTTTGAATCAGGGATGGTATGGCACCTTC.